The 17 T cell receptor beta chains listed next were all sequenced from one sample in a study of cytomegalovirus exposure and HLA in healthy donors. Both 60 Vbeta primers and 13 Jbeta primers went into the PCR. Sequencing was performed with immunoSEQ multiplex PCR; in TCRdb, only in-frame clones are kept and a portion is missing. The record lists some 120,000 clones, of which the ten most abundant hold 1.5% to 2%. The source material was PBMCs. The origin of the receptors is a woman aged 55 to 70 in good health and CMV-seronegative.

This sequence joins TRBV19 and TRBJ1-1; the D is unclear. V shed 1 base and J shed 0 bases, with 9 bases lying between them. Germline CDR1 reads LNHDA; CDR2 reads SQIVND (reference sequence). The CDR3 runs to 15 residues. The CDR3 loop is CASSIAGGMNTEAFF. CDR3 sequence (DNA): TGTGCCAGTAGTATAGCTGGCGGGATGAACACTGAAGCTTTCTTT.

This rearrangement joins TRBV4-2 to TRBJ2-1, with a weak D call TRBD1 (5 bases). CDR1 and CDR2 (germline): LGHNA, YNFKEQ. Trimming removed 4 bases from V and 9 bases from J, with 16 bases in between. The CDR3 sequence is 14 residues long. As DNA, the CDR3 is TGTGCCAGCAGCCCCCCAAGGGGCCTGAGTGAGCAGTTCTTC. Translating gives CASSPPRGLSEQFF.

The V and J genes are TRBV9 and TRBJ1-3; D is undetermined. Trimming removed 0 bases from V and 0 bases from J, with 10 bases in between. This CDR3 comprises 16 residues. Germline V gives CDR1 SGDLS, CDR2 YYNGEE. The CDR3 nucleotides read TGTGCCAGCAGCGTAGATTCGTGGAGCTCTGGAAACACCATATATTTT. This gives the protein CASSVDSWSSGNTIYF.

V gene TRBV6-5 combines with J gene TRBJ1-5; 9 bases line up with TRBD1. Germline CDR1 is MNHEY and CDR2 is SVGAGI. Trimming took 6 bases from V and 6 from J; bases not matched to a gene: 3. This CDR3 is built from 13 residues. CDR3 nucleotide sequence: TGTGCCAGCAGAACAGGGGGCGGTCAGCCCCAGCATTTT. It yields the protein CASRTGGGQPQHF.

The chain joins TRBV5-8 to TRBJ1-2; a weak D match, TRBD1 (5 bases). The CDR3 covers 13 residues. From germline, CDR1 is SGHTS and CDR2 YDEGEE. Trimming stripped 2 bases from V and 7 bases from J, with 12 bases between. The CDR3: CASSFGGVGGYTF. Here the CDR3 DNA reads TGTGCCAGCAGCTTCGGAGGGGTGGGTGGCTACACCTTC.

The rearrangement links TRBV7-3 to TRBJ2-1, with TRBD2 matching 11 bases. Germline loops: CDR1 SGHTA, CDR2 FQGTGA. The V and J ends lost 5 bases and 7 bases, in that order; junction bases with no gene match: 10. The CDR3 extends over 16 amino acids. CDR3 sequence: CASSQGVAGGGNEQFF. In DNA form, the CDR3 reads TGTGCCAGCAGCCAAGGGGTAGCGGGAGGGGGAAATGAGCAGTTCTTC.

J is TRBJ2-2 and V is TRBV2; 10 nucleotides match TRBD1. Germline CDR1 and CDR2: SNHLY and FYNNEI. V lost 4 bases and J lost 8; bases outside the gene matches: 7. The CDR3 contains 15 residues. The CDR3 bases are TGTGCCAGCAGTGCGGGACAGGGGAGCTGGGGGGAGCTGTTTTTT. Encoded protein: CASSAGQGSWGELFF.

CDR3 nucleotides: TGTGCCAGTAGTACGTTGCAGGGAGGCTCCTACGAGCAGTACTTC. Amino acids: CASSTLQGGSYEQYF. The J gene is TRBJ2-7, the V gene TRBV19; D may be TRBD2 (6 bases). V lost 4 bases, J lost 0 bases, and 13 bases lay in between. The CDR3 is made up of 15 amino acids. The germline gives CDR1 LNHDA, CDR2 SQIVND (reference sequence). Full variable domain (outside the CDR3, taken from reference TRBV19 and TRBJ2-7): DGGITQSPKYLFRKEGQNVTLSCEQNLNHDAMYWYRQDPGQGLRLIYYSQIVNDFQKGDIAEGYSVSREKKESFPLTVTSAQKNPTAFYLCASSTLQGGSYEQYFGPGTRLTVT.

This rearrangement joins TRBV6-5 to TRBJ1-1, with D unclear. Trimming removed 5 bases at V and 6 bases at J, with 16 bases between. Germline CDR1 MNHEY, CDR2 SVGAGI. This CDR3 comprises 14 residues. CDR3 sequence: CASSPRTGISEAFF. CDR3 DNA sequence: TGTGCCAGCAGTCCCAGGACGGGAATTTCTGAAGCTTTCTTT.

The chain joins TRBV19 to TRBJ2-7; D is uncertain. V dropped 3 bases and J dropped 5 bases, with 11 bases sitting between them. CDR3 length equals 13 residues. Germline V lookup: CDR1 LNHDA, CDR2 SQIVND (reference sequence). The CDR3 region has the DNA TGTGCCAGTAGTATCTCAGAAGTCAACGAGCAGTACTTC. Its translation: CASSISEVNEQYF.

In the case of this clone: One junction end does not reproduce the germline sequence, and a read error may be involved. This chain joins TRBV6-1 and TRBJ2-1, with TRBD2 as a possible D gene (5 bases). The CDR3 spans 14 residues. CDR1 MNHNS and CDR2 SASEGT come from the germline V gene. In nucleotides, the CDR3 is TGTGCCAGCAGCGAAGGACTTTCCTACAATGAGCAGTTCTTC. Translation: CASSEGLSYNEQFF.

J is TRBJ2-3 and V is TRBV5-1; D might be TRBD1 (5 bases). The V end was cut by 0 bases, the J end by 0 bases, with 8 bases between. Germline V gene sequence: CDR1 SGHRS, CDR2 YFSETQ. The CDR3 runs 15 residues. The CDR3 is CASSLGAGSTDTQYF. CDR3 sequence (DNA): TGCGCCAGCAGCTTGGGCGCAGGGAGCACAGATACGCAGTATTTT.

This chain joins TRBV6-1 and TRBJ2-1; 7 positions match TRBD2. The length of the CDR3 is 16 residues. Per the germline V gene, CDR1 is MNHNS and CDR2 is SASEGT. V gave up 3 bases and J gave up 8 bases; unmatched junction bases: 13. In DNA, the CDR3 is TGTGCCAGCAGTGATGGGGGGAGGGCTTTTGTACATGAGCAGTTCTTC. Amino acid sequence: CASSDGGRAFVHEQFF.

The chain uses TRBV14 and TRBJ1-1; the D is unclear. The V end was cut by 0 bases, the J end by 1 base, with 3 bases between. CDR1 is SGHDN and CDR2 is FVKESK in the germline V gene. This CDR3 has 13 residues. For the CDR3, the DNA is TGTGCCAGCAGCCAAGACCAGAACACTGAAGCTTTCTTT. It yields the protein CASSQDQNTEAFF.

The chain carries TRBV6-1 and TRBJ1-6; D is unresolved. CDR1 and CDR2 (germline): MNHNS, SASEGT. The CDR3 has 13 amino acids. V was pared by 0 bases and J by 8 bases, with 5 bases between. The CDR3 DNA reads as TGTGCCAGCAGTGAAGCCGCGGATTCACCCCTCCACTTT. As protein: CASSEAADSPLHF.

The chain carries TRBV15 and TRBJ2-7; TRBD2 aligns across 7 bases. V dropped 0 bases and J dropped 3; count of bases not matched to a gene: 5. The germline gives CDR1 LNHNV, CDR2 YYDKDF (reference sequence). The CDR3 sequence is 15 residues long. CDR3 sequence: CATSRDTAGLYEQYF. CDR3 coding DNA: TGTGCCACCAGCAGAGATACAGCGGGACTCTACGAGCAGTACTTC.

The chain recombines TRBV6-5 with TRBJ2-7; possibly TRBD2 for D (6 bases). CDR1 is MNHEY, CDR2 SVGAGI, per germline. This CDR3 is built from 13 residues. Deletions cut 9 bases from V and 3 bases from J, with 15 bases between. The CDR3 loop reads CASRRGGGYEQYF. The CDR3, as DNA: TGTGCCAGTCGGCGGGGAGGTGGCTACGAGCAGTACTTC.